One and the same sample provided the 6 T cell receptor beta chains below, sequenced in a study of identical twins. TCRdb ran MiXCR on the 5' RACE reads and lists one entry per CDR3 protein. The sample has 140,000 to 150,000 distinct CDR3 sequences, roughly 3.2% seen once. The sequencing input was memory T cells sorted from blood. The receptors derive from a man younger than 30 in good health.

This clonotype was seen repeatedly, ten times or more. J is TRBJ2-3 and V is TRBV19; no reliable D call. The V end was cut by 3 bases, the J end by 1 base, with 14 bases between. The CDR3 sequence is 16 residues long. CDR1 and CDR2 from the germline V gene are LNHDA and SQIVND (reference sequence). CDR3 coding DNA: TGTGCCAGTAGTATTGGTTTTTCCCCTGGCACAGATACGCAGTATTTT. This gives the protein CASSIGFSPGTDTQYF. The complete variable domain, with remaining parts taken from reference TRBV19 and TRBJ2-3, reads DGGITQSPKYLFRKEGQNVTLSCEQNLNHDAMYWYRQDPGQGLRLIYYSQIVNDFQKGDIAEGYSVSREKKESFPLTVTSAQKNPTAFYLCASSIGFSPGTDTQYFGPGTRLTVL.

Many counts were recorded for this clonotype. This chain uses TRBV12-3 or TRBV12-4 with TRBJ2-5; tentatively, D is TRBD2 (7 bases). The V end was cut by 8 bases, the J end by 2 bases, with 15 bases between. CDR3 size: 14 residues. The CDR3 sequence is CASGQRGGQETQYF. CDR3 DNA sequence: TGTGCCAGCGGGCAGAGGGGGGGGCAAGAGACCCAGTACTTC.

This clonotype was recorded many times. The rearrangement uses TRBV5-1 and TRBJ1-2; TRBD1 aligns across 10 bases. The ends lost 3 bases at V and 8 bases at J; junction bases unmatched: 7. Germline loops: CDR1 SGHRS, CDR2 YFSETQ. This CDR3 has 14 amino acids. CDR3 coding DNA: TGCGCCAGCAGCTGGGGCGGGACAGGGGACGGCTACACCTTC. Translating it yields CASSWGGTGDGYTF.

This clonotype appeared many times. A read error may account for a junction end that differs from germline. The chain's CDR3 is CVSSQHRPGQGASDTQYF. DNA of the CDR3: TGCGTCAGCAGCCAACACCGACCGGGACAGGGGGCATCGGATACGCAGTATTTT. The J gene is TRBJ2-3, the V gene TRBV4-3; 12 bases are shared with TRBD1. The germline gives CDR1 LGHNA, CDR2 YSLEER. This CDR3 region has 18 residues.

This clonotype has a count of ten or more. V usage is TRBV20-1 and J usage is TRBJ2-3, with 10 nucleotides matching TRBD2. The CDR3 has 18 residues. Trimming took 1 base from V and 1 from J; bases not matched to a gene: 11. The germline V gene has CDR1 DFQATT and CDR2 SNEGSKA (reference sequence). CDR3 in DNA: TGCAGTGCTAGAGGAATGCTAGCGGGAGCGGGTGGCACAGATACGCAGTATTTT. Its protein is CSARGMLAGAGGTDTQYF.

This clonotype was seen repeatedly, ten times or more. This sequence joins TRBV7-6 and TRBJ2-7; 7 nucleotides match TRBD1. The germline V gene encodes CDR1 SGHVS and CDR2 FNYEAQ. The CDR3 has 14 amino acids. With V trimmed by 1 base and J by 6 bases, 6 bases remained unmatched. CDR3 DNA sequence: TGTGCCAGCAGCTTAGGACAGGGTGGCGGCGAGCAGTACTTC. This codes for CASSLGQGGGEQYF.